The 6 T cell receptor beta chains presented below share a single source sample, sequenced in a study of blood T cell repertoires in COVID-19. TCRdb's copy holds only in-frame clones and misses some; the assay was immunoSEQ multiplex PCR. Of hundreds of thousands of clones listed, over 70% are singletons. Material for sequencing was peripheral blood. These receptors were collected from a woman in her forties or fifties with COVID-19, enrolled during active disease.

V usage is TRBV9 and J usage is TRBJ2-1; 11 bases fit TRBD1. With V trimmed by 4 bases and J by 6 bases, 9 bases remained unmatched. CDR1 and CDR2 from the germline V gene are SGDLS and YYNGEE. This CDR3 comprises 16 residues. In DNA, the CDR3 is TGTGCCAGCAGCCAGGGTGCGGGACAGGGGGTCAATGAGCAGTTCTTC. This gives the protein CASSQGAGQGVNEQFF.

The rearrangement uses TRBV7-3 and TRBJ2-7, with D perhaps matching TRBD2 (6 bases). Between the trimmed V and J ends, which lost 5 bases and 2 bases, there was a span of 13 bases. Per the germline V gene, CDR1 is SGHTA and CDR2 is FQGTGA. CDR3 size: 14 residues. The CDR3, as DNA: TGTGCCAGCAGCCTTGGGGACTCAACCTACGAGCAGTACTTC. Translating gives CASSLGDSTYEQYF.

The CDR3 loop reads CASSRLSGNQPQHF. The DNA of the CDR3 is TGTGCCAGTAGTAGACTGTCGGGCAATCAGCCCCAGCATTTT. V usage is TRBV19 and J usage is TRBJ1-5; D is unresolved. This CDR3 is 14 amino acids long. With 4 bases removed from V and 2 bases from J, the gap between germline ends came to 9 bases. Germline V CDR1 and CDR2: LNHDA, SQIVND (reference sequence). Using reference TRBV19 and TRBJ1-5 for the parts outside the CDR3, the full variable domain is DGGITQSPKYLFRKEGQNVTLSCEQNLNHDAMYWYRQDPGQGLRLIYYSQIVNDFQKGDIAEGYSVSREKKESFPLTVTSAQKNPTAFYLCASSRLSGNQPQHFGDGTRLSIL.

This chain joins TRBV10-3 and TRBJ1-1; a possible D gene is TRBD1 (6 bases). The ends were cut back, 6 bases at V and 0 bases at J, with 8 bases in the middle. From germline, CDR1 is ENHRY and CDR2 SYGVKD. This CDR3 contains 13 residues. The CDR3 DNA reads as TGTGCCATCAGGGACAGCATGAACACTGAAGCTTTCTTT. It translates to CAIRDSMNTEAFF.

The V gene is TRBV30, the J gene TRBJ2-3, with D perhaps TRBD2 (5 bases). The germline V gene has CDR1 GTSNPN and CDR2 SVGIG (reference sequence). V lost 3 bases and J 0 bases, leaving 10 bases between the germline ends. This CDR3 has 14 residues. The CDR3 DNA sequence: TGTGCCTGGAGCCCAGGACTGAGCACAGATACGCAGTATTTT. It encodes CAWSPGLSTDTQYF.

This clone was recorded only once. The chain employs TRBV27 and TRBJ1-5; D is unresolved. CDR3 size: 14 residues. V was cut by 3 bases and J by 2 bases, with 8 bases left in between. The V gene's germline CDR1 is MNHEY and CDR2 SMNVEV (reference sequence). CDR3 sequence (DNA): TGTGCCAGCAGTTTTTCGGGTGGCAATCAGCCCCAGCATTTT. Its translation is CASSFSGGNQPQHF.